This TCR beta chain was captured in a study of T cell repertoires in cytomegalovirus infection (dated by TCRdb to the late 2010s). General notes on the study: Recently identified HLA-C-restricted CMV epitopes, whose presentation resists viral immunomodulation, were targeted by peptide stimulations together with well-studied HLA-B-restricted epitopes. Donor HLA type was relevant to the analysis, as public TCR beta signatures indicated carriage of CMV infection together with the matching HLA type. General conclusions and limits of the study: Cumulative frequency of public TCR beta family members discriminated carriers of CMV infection plus the relevant HLA type in this cohort and an independent approximately 350-donor cohort. The ex vivo response was dominated by HLA-C-restricted CMV-specific TCR beta clonotypes, which also provided the single most frequent clonotype in two of eight donors.

The sample's treatment or condition label is to be understood as: in vitro stimulation with specific CMV peptide epitopes to enrich CMV-specific T cells. Instrument on record: Illumina HiSeq 1500. TCRdb reprocessed the public reads (quality trimming at Q25 with fastp, clone calling with MiXCR) and kept in-frame beta chains. CDR3 protein duplicates are merged, each entry listing the most common genes and DNA. The sample profile shows around 100,000 distinct CDR3 sequences; about 30% of them were found once. 41% of the sample comes from the top ten. Relative to germline, V is 0 bases shorter and J is 3 bases shorter, with 9 bases between their ends. Counted from cysteine to phenylalanine, this CDR3 has 15 amino acids. The retained sequence is limited to the CDR3, 45 bases, with the frame set at the first base. CDR1 and CDR2 are drawn from the germline V gene: MNHEY, SVGAGI. Comments on this clonotype: Its recognized antigen is unknown. Qualities for individual bases were not recorded, and no much larger clone is one base off.

This receptor chain uses TRBV6-5 and TRBJ1-3; TRBD1 might be the D gene, on 5 matching bases. The TCR comes from a human donor in good health (CMV status not recorded). Some clones in this sample may be carry-over from other donors' samples. The sample in question was CD8+ T cells from cultured PBMCs, obtained from culture after CMV antigen stimulation. The CDR3 loop reads CASSYSGQGGNTIYF. The DNA sequence is given as TGTGCCAGCAGTTACTCGGGGCAAGGTGGAAACACCATATATTTT.